This record covers a single T cell receptor (beta chain). Germline CDR1 MDHEN, CDR2 SYDVKM. This CDR3 contains 18 residues. With 7 bases removed from V and 7 bases from J, the gap between germline ends came to 30 bases. The data were produced by immunoSEQ multiplex PCR, yet TCRdb's version contains in-frame clones alone and is incomplete. The sample contains 13,000 to 15,000 clones, just under 85% of which appear only once. The data are from a study of technical replicates of blood from a few donors. The TCR originated in a human donor in good health. V gene TRBV28 combines with J gene TRBJ2-3; D unresolved. Specimen: PBMCs. CDR3 sequence: CASINREGVPSLEYTQYF. DNA for the CDR3: TGTGCCAGCATCAACCGCGAAGGAGTCCCGAGCCTGGAGTATACGCAGTATTTT.